Each of the 32 T cell receptor beta chains below was sequenced from the same sample in a study of blood T cell repertoires in COVID-19. Sequenced by immunoSEQ multiplex PCR; TCRdb stores in-frame clones only, minus some. The sample yields over 250,000 clones, more than 75% seen once. Input material: peripheral blood. These receptors all stem from a woman between 40 and 50 years old who had recovered from COVID-19.

This clone has a handful of counts. The CDR3 loop is CASSLGPFMVPEAFF. The CDR3 region has the DNA TGTGCCAGCAGTTTGGGCCCCTTCATGGTCCCTGAAGCTTTCTTT. The chain couples TRBV27 to TRBJ1-1; no firm D call. This CDR3 has 15 residues. CDR1 and CDR2 (germline): MNHEY, SMNVEV (reference sequence). V lost 3 bases to trimming and J lost 6 bases, with 17 bases between them.

As to this clone: The junction does not match germline at one end; this may be a read error. The V and J genes are TRBV7-7 and TRBJ2-5; the D gene is possibly TRBD2 (5 bases). This CDR3 contains 16 residues. Germline V gene sequence: CDR1 SSHAT, CDR2 FNYEAQ (reference sequence). CDR3 DNA sequence: TGTGCTAGCAGCTTAGGTAGTTTCGGGGTTGGGGAGACCCAGTACTTC. Translation: CASSLGSFGVGETQYF.

The chain joins TRBV25-1 to TRBJ2-1; 11 bases line up with TRBD1. V shed 4 bases, J shed 6 bases, and the junction held 5 bases outside the gene matches. Per germline, CDR1 MGHDK and CDR2 SYGVNS. The CDR3 is 15 amino acids. The CDR3 nucleotides are TGTGCCAGCAGTGGGAGGGACAGGGGGTTCAATGAGCAGTTCTTC. This sequence encodes CASSGRDRGFNEQFF.

This chain links TRBV11-3 with TRBJ1-4, with no clear D. Germline CDR1 and CDR2: SGHNT and YENEEA. V shed 5 bases and J shed 7 bases, with 11 bases lying between them. This CDR3 is built from 13 residues. The CDR3 DNA sequence: TGTGCCAGCAGCCTAGTTAGGAGTGAAAAACTGTTTTTT. Translating gives CASSLVRSEKLFF.

The rearrangement links TRBV30 to TRBJ2-5, with 9 bases lining up with TRBD2. The CDR3 totals 15 residues. Germline loops: CDR1 GTSNPN, CDR2 SVGIG (reference sequence). J gave up 2 bases and V 0 bases, and 4 bases lay outside the gene matches. The CDR3 bases are TGTGCCTGGAGTGTGGGACTAGCCGATCAAGAGACCCAGTACTTC. Its protein product is CAWSVGLADQETQYF.

This chain joins TRBV11-2 and TRBJ2-1; tentative D call: TRBD1 (6 bases). The CDR3 covers 13 residues. Trimming removed 3 bases at V and 8 bases at J, with 11 bases between. Germline CDR1 SGHAT, CDR2 FQNNGV. This CDR3 is CASSLSGDHEQFF. In DNA, the CDR3 is TGTGCCAGCAGCTTGTCAGGGGACCATGAGCAGTTCTTC.

This chain connects TRBV7-9 to TRBJ1-2; a possible D gene is TRBD1 (5 bases). Per germline, CDR1 SEHNR and CDR2 FQNEAQ (reference sequence). This CDR3 is built from 13 residues. Trimming left V 3 bases short and J 5 bases short, with 10 bases between. CDR3 loop: CASSFGGEYGYTF. In DNA form, the CDR3 reads TGTGCCAGCAGCTTCGGGGGGGAGTATGGCTACACCTTC.

The chain is built from TRBV6-2 or TRBV6-3 and TRBJ2-4, with 16 bases fitting TRBD2. The CDR3 is 19 amino acids. After removal of 6 bases from V and 0 bases from J, the junction contained 8 bases not matched to a gene. Germline loops: CDR1 MNHEY, CDR2 SVGEGT. CDR3 coding DNA: TGTGCCAGCAGCCCTGGGACTAGCGGGAGGGGGTTAGCCAAAAACATTCAGTACTTC. This translates into CASSPGTSGRGLAKNIQYF.

This sequence joins TRBV25-1 and TRBJ1-6; 10 bases are shared with TRBD1. Trimming removed 3 bases from V and 7 bases from J; junction bases left unmatched: 3. The germline V gene has CDR1 MGHDK and CDR2 SYGVNS. This CDR3 spans 15 amino acids. CDR3 region: CASSEGDRGNSPLHF. As DNA, the CDR3 is TGTGCCAGCAGTGAGGGGGACAGGGGAAATTCACCCCTCCACTTT. Variable domain in full (rest from reference TRBV25-1 and TRBJ1-6): EADIYQTPRYLVIGTGKKITLECSQTMGHDKMYWYQQDPGMELHLIHYSYGVNSTEKGDLSSESTVSRIRTEHFPLTLESARPSHTSQYLCASSEGDRGNSPLHFGNGTRLTVT.

The chain couples TRBV12-2 to TRBJ2-2; the table's D call TRBD2 went unverified against the DNA. TRBV12-2 is deemed a pseudogene. CDR3 length: 20 amino acids. CDR3 DNA sequence: TGTGCAAGTCGCCCCCCGACCGGGACTAGCGGGAGGGCCGTCACCGGGGAGCTGTTTTTT. Protein sequence: CASRPPTGTSGRAVTGELFF.

This chain uses TRBV24-1 with TRBJ2-3; unclear D gene. This CDR3 region has 16 residues. The germline V gene encodes CDR1 KGHDR and CDR2 SFDVKD. With 4 bases removed from V and 0 bases from J, the gap between germline ends came to 13 bases. CDR3 nucleotide sequence: TGTGCCACCAGTGACCCCATACACCCGAGCACAGATACGCAGTATTTT. This codes for CATSDPIHPSTDTQYF.

This clone was seen only once. The chain couples TRBV27 to TRBJ2-7, with 13 bases that match TRBD2. V lost 2 bases and J lost 3; bases outside the gene matches: 13. Germline CDR1 reads MNHEY; CDR2 reads SMNVEV (reference sequence). CDR3 length: 19 residues. The CDR3 loop is CASSLGRLAGGPLNYEQYF. CDR3 coding DNA: TGTGCCAGCAGTTTAGGGCGACTAGCGGGAGGCCCTTTGAACTACGAGCAGTACTTC.

V and J are TRBV7-9 and TRBJ2-3; D gene uncertain. Germline assignment: CDR1 SEHNR and CDR2 FQNEAQ (reference sequence). This CDR3 region has 11 residues. The V end was cut by 11 bases, the J end by 0 bases, with 6 bases between. In DNA, the CDR3 is TGTGCCCCCGCGAGCACAGATACGCAGTATTTT. This translates into CAPASTDTQYF.

The V call is TRBV20-1, the J call TRBJ2-7, with D perhaps matching TRBD2 (5 bases). Germline CDR1 and CDR2: DFQATT and SNEGSKA (reference sequence). V lost 7 bases to trimming and J lost 8 bases, with 15 bases between them. The CDR3 extends over 11 amino acids. This CDR3 is CSGHTRSKQYF. The DNA of the CDR3 is TGCAGTGGCCACACTAGATCAAAGCAGTACTTC.

The rearrangement uses TRBV7-2 and TRBJ2-1; 7 bases agree with TRBD1. Germline loops: CDR1 SGHTA, CDR2 FQGNSA. Losses at the gene ends were 5 bases for V and 2 bases for J; bases not matched to a gene: 6. This CDR3 is 15 amino acids long. CDR3 residues: CASSQIGTAYNEQFF. CDR3 bases: TGTGCCAGCAGCCAGATCGGGACAGCCTACAATGAGCAGTTCTTC.

The V and J genes are TRBV4-2 and TRBJ2-5, with 13 bases identical to TRBD2. V lost 1 base to trimming and J lost 1 base; unmatched junction nucleotides: 3. Germline CDR1 reads LGHNA; CDR2 reads YNFKEQ. This CDR3 has 17 amino acids. The CDR3 DNA reads as TGTGCCAGCAGCCAAGGGACTAGCGGGGGCCTCCAAGAGACCCAGTACTTC. It encodes CASSQGTSGGLQETQYF.

This clone has a single count. The genes are TRBV14 and TRBJ2-3; 8 bases align to TRBD2. Trimming removed 0 bases from V and 3 bases from J; junction bases left unmatched: 8. CDR3 size: 17 residues. Germline V gene sequence: CDR1 SGHDN, CDR2 FVKESK. The DNA for the CDR3 is TGTGCCAGCAGCCAAGATCAGCGGGGGCGGTGGACAGATACGCAGTATTTT. It is translated as CASSQDQRGRWTDTQYF.

The chain combines TRBV12-3 or TRBV12-4 with TRBJ1-1; 7 nucleotides match TRBD1. The length of the CDR3 is 12 residues. In DNA, the CDR3 is TGTTTCCCTGGGACAGCCAACACTGAAGCTTTCTTT. Amino acids: CFPGTANTEAFF.

The chain combines TRBV7-9 with TRBJ2-4; D is uncertain. CDR1 is SEHNR, CDR2 FQNEAQ, per germline (reference sequence). V was clipped by 1 base and J by 8 bases, with 12 bases between them. The CDR3 covers 14 residues. The DNA for the CDR3 is TGTGCCAGCAGCTTAGGGTCCGGCGCGGACATTCAGTACTTC. Its translation: CASSLGSGADIQYF.

The sample holds one count of this clone. The chain has TRBV3-1 (or the pseudogene TRBV3-2) and TRBJ1-2; 9 bases match TRBD1. Trimming at V came to 0 bases and at J to 8 bases, leaving 7 bases not matched to a gene. The CDR3 runs to 15 residues. The germline V gene encodes CDR1 LGHDT and CDR2 YNNKEL (reference sequence). CDR3 amino acids: CASSQDRGQGRGYTF. In DNA, the CDR3 is TGTGCCAGCAGCCAAGATCGAGGACAGGGGAGGGGCTACACCTTC.

Only one count was recorded for this clone. CDR3 bases: TGTGCCAGCAGCCCGGGACTAGCGGGAGGGATAGATACGCAGTATTTT. This codes for CASSPGLAGGIDTQYF. The chain joins TRBV5-4 to TRBJ2-3, with 16 nucleotides matching TRBD2. The CDR3 totals 16 residues. Losses at the gene ends were 4 bases for V and 5 bases for J; bases not matched to a gene: 4. CDR1 and CDR2 from the germline V gene are SGHNT and YYREEE (reference sequence).

The chain combines TRBV6-5 with TRBJ2-7, with D possibly matching TRBD2 (6 bases). V was shortened by 2 bases and J by 2 bases, with 13 bases between the two germline ends. Per the germline V gene, CDR1 is MNHEY and CDR2 is SVGAGI. This CDR3 comprises 15 residues. The CDR3 loop reads CASSYGASATYEQYF. Written as DNA, the CDR3 is TGTGCCAGCAGTTACGGCGCTAGCGCTACCTACGAGCAGTACTTC.

The V call is TRBV10-3, the J call TRBJ1-4; TRBD1 matches 10 bases. Germline V gene data show CDR1 as ENHRY and CDR2 as SYGVKD. The CDR3 sequence is 14 residues long. Losses at the gene ends were 5 bases for V and 7 bases for J; bases not matched to a gene: 4. The CDR3 DNA follows: TGTGCCATCAGTCCCGGGACAGGGGTTGAAAAACTGTTTTTT. Amino acids: CAISPGTGVEKLFF.

This clone showed up just a few times. The chain employs TRBV5-4 and TRBJ2-2, with 9 bases aligning to TRBD2. Per germline, CDR1 SGHNT and CDR2 YYREEE (reference sequence). This CDR3 comprises 15 residues. Trimming at V came to 0 bases and at J to 6 bases, leaving 3 bases not matched to a gene. The CDR3, as DNA: TGTGCCAGCAGCTTGGGGCTAGCGGGGCCCGGGGAGCTGTTTTTT. It specifies CASSLGLAGPGELFF.

V is TRBV18 and J is TRBJ2-5; 7 bases align to TRBD2. The CDR3 is 14 residues long. CDR1 is KGHSH and CDR2 is LQKENI in the germline V gene. V was clipped by 0 bases and J by 4 bases; unmatched bases: 2. The CDR3 loop reads CASSPPGGAETQYF. CDR3 sequence (DNA): TGTGCCAGCTCACCACCGGGAGGGGCAGAGACCCAGTACTTC.

The gene calls are TRBV7-9 and TRBJ1-2; possibly TRBD1 for D (6 bases). Germline V gene data show CDR1 as SEHNR and CDR2 as FQNEAQ (reference sequence). Trimming removed 5 bases at V and 2 bases at J, with 18 bases between. The CDR3 is 16 amino acids. The CDR3 loop reads CASSRKGPGHNYGYTF. Here the CDR3 DNA reads TGTGCCAGCAGCCGTAAGGGACCGGGACACAACTATGGCTACACCTTC.

This chain links TRBV5-1 with TRBJ2-7, with TRBD2 identical over 8 bases. V shed 3 bases and J 2 bases; nucleotides not matched to a gene: 10. Germline CDR1 and CDR2: SGHRS and YFSETQ. CDR3 length: 16 amino acids. CDR3 sequence: CASSWGRLAGPYEQYF. The CDR3 coding sequence is TGCGCCAGCAGCTGGGGACGGCTAGCGGGCCCCTACGAGCAGTACTTC.

The chain couples TRBV28 to TRBJ2-6, with D unresolved. Germline CDR1 and CDR2: MDHEN and SYDVKM. The CDR3 sequence is 15 residues long. Trimming took 6 bases from V and 4 from J, leaving 13 bases between them. The CDR3 DNA is TGTGCCAGCAGCCGGGTCGGCCAAGGGGCCAACGTCCTGACTTTC. The encoded protein is CASSRVGQGANVLTF.

This clone was recorded only once. The chain uses TRBV7-2 and TRBJ2-5; D unresolved. Trimming left V 5 bases short and J 9 bases short, with 19 bases between. CDR1 SGHTA and CDR2 FQGNSA come from the germline V gene. The CDR3 loop spans 14 amino acids. Here the CDR3 DNA reads TGTGCCAGCAGCGAAGACGGCCCCCGGGTCGCCCAGTACTTC. Translating gives CASSEDGPRVAQYF.

The rearrangement links TRBV4-1 to TRBJ2-1; D not resolved. The CDR3 runs to 15 residues. CDR1 and CDR2 (germline): MGHRA, YSYEKL. Trimming took 0 bases from V and 1 from J, leaving 7 bases between them. CDR3 sequence (DNA): TGCGCCAGCAGCCAAGATACAGCTTCCTACAATGAGCAGTTCTTC. This encodes CASSQDTASYNEQFF.

The genes are TRBV19 and TRBJ1-6, with 7 bases identical to TRBD1. The trim removed 3 bases at V and 4 bases at J, leaving 3 bases unmatched. This CDR3 contains 15 residues. Germline CDR1 LNHDA, CDR2 SQIVND (reference sequence). The CDR3 loop is CASSMGQPYNSPLHF. The CDR3 DNA reads TGTGCCAGTAGTATGGGACAGCCGTATAATTCACCCCTCCACTTT.

V is TRBV6-2 or TRBV6-3 and J is TRBJ2-7; D gene unclear. The CDR3 runs to 14 residues. V was clipped by 2 bases and J by 4 bases, with 12 bases between them. The V gene's germline CDR1 is MNHEY and CDR2 SVGEGT. In nucleotides, the CDR3 is TGTGCCAGCAGTTACACAGACGCTTGGTACGAGCAGTACTTC. Its translation: CASSYTDAWYEQYF.